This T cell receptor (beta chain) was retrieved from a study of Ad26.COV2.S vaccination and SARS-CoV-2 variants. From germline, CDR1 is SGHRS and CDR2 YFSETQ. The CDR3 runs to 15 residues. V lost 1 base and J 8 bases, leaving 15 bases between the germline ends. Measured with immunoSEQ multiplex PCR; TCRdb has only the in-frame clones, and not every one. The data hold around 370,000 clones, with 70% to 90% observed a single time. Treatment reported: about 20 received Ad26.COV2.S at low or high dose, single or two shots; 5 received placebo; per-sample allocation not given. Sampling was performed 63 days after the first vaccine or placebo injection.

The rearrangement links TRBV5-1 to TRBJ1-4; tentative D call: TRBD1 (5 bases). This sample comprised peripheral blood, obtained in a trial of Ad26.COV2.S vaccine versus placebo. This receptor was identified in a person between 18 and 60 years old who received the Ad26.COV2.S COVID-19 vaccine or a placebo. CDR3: CASSLFGAFVEKLFF. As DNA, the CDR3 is TGCGCCAGCAGCTTGTTTGGGGCCTTTGTGGAAAAACTGTTTTTT.